This TCR beta chain was obtained from a study of blood T cell repertoires in COVID-19. The CDR3 contains 14 residues. Germline CDR1 reads LNHNV; CDR2 reads YYDKDF (reference sequence). J lost 3 bases, V lost 0 bases, and 1 base had no gene match. Method: immunoSEQ multiplex PCR; TCRdb's copy keeps in-frame clones and lacks some. The data hold some 190,000 clones, with 81% observed a single time. The origin of this receptor is a middle-aged woman with COVID-19, enrolled during active disease. The sample taken for sequencing was peripheral blood. The chain employs TRBV15 and TRBJ1-2, with 7 bases matching TRBD1. CDR3 loop: CATSRDRGHYGYTF. The CDR3 DNA reads as TGTGCCACCAGCAGAGATAGGGGGCACTATGGCTACACCTTC.